Included here is one T cell receptor beta chain sequence, with context. This clonotype was observed a handful of times. Its antigen remains undetermined. Per-nucleotide qualities are absent, and no much larger clonotype sits a single base away. The library was generated by RT-PCR. Sequencing was performed on an Illumina HiSeq 2500. TCRdb itself trimmed the public reads at Q25 with fastp, ran MiXCR and retained productive beta chains. Identical CDR3 protein sequences are pooled into one entry, listed with their most common genes and DNA. The sample table shows about 570,000 distinct CDR3 sequences, and approximately 10% are seen once. Approximately 9.9% of the sample is in the top ten clones. Looking up the germline V gene yields CDR1 KGHDR and CDR2 SFDVKD. From cysteine to phenylalanine, the CDR3 is 14 amino acids long. Of all the DNA, just the CDR3 is kept, 42 bases in frame from base 1. A distance of 10 bases separates the germline ends of V and J, which lose 4 bases and 5 bases respectively.

The data were taken from a study of response to subunit inactivated influenza vaccine (dated by TCRdb to 2017 to 2018). Looking at the study overall: The study used deep quantitative T cell receptor repertoire profiling to track responses to a trivalent subunit inactivated influenza vaccine. Summary of the overall study and its limitations: The authors proposed that each seasonal influenza vaccination may bring in only a limited number of new T cells.

Another study also made use of these data, one on T cells expressing NK-cell markers. The second paper states: TCR beta cDNA libraries were prepared using 5'RACE template switching, which introduced a universal primer site and unique molecular identifiers. TCR beta-chain repertoires were profiled in sorted CD3+CD56+NKG2C+, CD3+CD56+NKG2C- and CD3+CD56-NKG2C+ T-cell subsets from seven or eight donors. Among the eight sequenced donors, seven were HCMV-seropositive and one was HCMV-seronegative. To restrict sorting to alphabetaTCR-expressing T cells, an anti-gammadeltaTCR antibody was added in several experiments. In roughly 6 donors, the dominant CD3+CD56+NKG2C+ clonotypes were among the top 10 CD8+ clonotypes and accounted for roughly 1.0-8% of CD8+ T cells. Those dominant clonotypes were again the most abundant among CD3+CD56-NKG2C+ cells in a handful of donors, at about 28.3-65%. Whether the expanded NKG2C-expressing T cell clones were specific for HCMV antigens was left unclear. Randomly selected healthy volunteers, three men and five women, were used as the eight sequenced donors. HCMV-specific IgG was detected in serum with a commercial ELISA kit to determine HCMV serostatus. Peripheral blood mononuclear cells were isolated from blood by Ficoll density gradient centrifugation. Bulk peripheral blood T-cell repertoires were additionally sequenced from unsorted PBMC for several donors. cDNA synthesis was primed from the TCR beta constant segment, followed by two successive PCR amplification steps. Libraries were sequenced as 2 x 150 bp reads on Illumina HiSeq 2000/2500, MiSeq or NextSeq. MIGEC was used to demultiplex reads and group the reads by UMI, and MiTCR was used to assemble and quantify clonotypes. To exclude erroneous sequences, only TCR cDNA sequences supported by at least two reads were retained. Downstream repertoire analysis used the tcR package, and clonotypes were matched across fractions by CDR3 nucleotide sequence plus V segment. VDJmatch was used to annotate antigen specificity against VDJdb, with one amino acid substitution allowed in CDR3.

The chain is assembled from TRBV24-1 and TRBJ2-2; TRBD1 is a possible D gene, resting on 5 matching bases. This sequence was found in a man in his forties or fifties who received an inactivated influenza vaccine. Donor details come from another sample of the same person, matched by shared clones. The sequencing used PBMCs from blood, collected on the day of vaccination. The CDR3 reads CATSEQGGTGELFF. The DNA is as follows: TGTGCCACCAGTGAGCAGGGTGGGACCGGGGAGCTGTTTTTT.